The 25 T cell receptor beta chains reported below all come from one sample, sequenced in a study of T cells in Graves' hyperthyroidism and ophthalmopathy. Amplified regions were TCR beta CDR3 sequences from RNA transcripts. The TCR CDR3 first-round RT-PCR relied on the HTBI primer set. TCRdb reanalysed the multiplex PCR reads using MiXCR and keeps one entry per CDR3 protein. Among around 600,000 distinct CDR3 sequences listed, over 40% were seen once. The sample consisted of peripheral blood or thyroid tissue (not recorded which). The receptors stem from an adult man with Graves' disease, either hyperthyroidism or ophthalmopathy (not recorded which).

Note on this clonotype: A much larger clone sits a single nucleotide away, making a read error possible. The rearrangement joins TRBV12-3 or TRBV12-4 to TRBJ1-2; unclear D gene. Deletions cut 6 bases from V and 2 bases from J, with 10 bases between. The CDR3 runs 13 residues. CDR3 nucleotide sequence: TGTGCCAGCAGGGGGATCGAAAACTATGGCTACACCTTC. Translating it yields CASRGIENYGYTF.

Many counts were recorded for this clonotype. In DNA, the CDR3 is TGTGCCACCAGTCCGGGACAGGGGTCCCCCTACGAGCAGTACTTC. It translates to CATSPGQGSPYEQYF. The chain has TRBV15 and TRBJ2-7; 10 bases match TRBD1. The germline V gene encodes CDR1 LNHNV and CDR2 YYDKDF (reference sequence). This CDR3 spans 15 amino acids. Trimming at V came to 6 bases and at J to 2 bases, leaving 7 bases not matched to a gene.

A remark on this clonotype: The junction departs from germline at one end; a sequencing error may be responsible. This rearrangement joins TRBV12-3 or TRBV12-4 to TRBJ1-5; D remains unclear. This CDR3 contains 16 residues. This CDR3 reads CASSFQPGVSKQPQHF. The CDR3 DNA follows: TGTGCCAGCAGTTTCCAACCCGGGGTTAGCAAACAGCCCCAGCATTTT.

The chain uses TRBV30 and TRBJ1-4; 7 bases align to TRBD1. The J segment lost 13 bases and the V segment lost 1 base, leaving 9 bases of the junction unmatched. Germline lookup yields CDR1 GTSNPN and CDR2 SVGIG (reference sequence). The length of the CDR3 is 13 residues. The CDR3, as DNA: TGTGCCTGGAGTGCTAACAGACAGGGAACACTGTTTTTT. This encodes CAWSANRQGTLFF.

The rearrangement uses TRBV7-2 and TRBJ2-7, with 7 bases fitting TRBD2. CDR1 and CDR2 (germline): SGHTA, FQGNSA. Trimming removed 5 bases from V and 1 base from J; junction bases left unmatched: 8. The length of the CDR3 is 15 residues. The CDR3 DNA sequence: TGTGCCAGCAGCGTCCAGCGGGATTGGTCCTACGAGCAGTACTTC. It is translated as CASSVQRDWSYEQYF.

Remarks on this clonotype: A clone one base away is much larger, so this may be a read error. CDR3 amino acids: CASSEAPMNTEAFF. Here the CDR3 DNA reads TGTGCCAGCAGTGAAGCGCCGATGAACACTGAAGCTTTCTTT. The chain combines TRBV2 with TRBJ1-1; D call uncertain. Germline V gene data show CDR1 as SNHLY and CDR2 as FYNNEI. The CDR3 runs 14 residues. V was cut by 0 bases and J by 0 bases, with 5 bases left in between.

V is TRBV2 and J is TRBJ1-2; a possible D gene is TRBD1 (5 bases). The CDR3 is 14 amino acids. The V gene lost 5 bases and the J gene lost 4 bases, with 14 bases spanning the gap. Germline lookup yields CDR1 SNHLY and CDR2 FYNNEI. CDR3 region: CASSPDNWGYGYTF. The CDR3 region has the DNA TGTGCCAGCAGTCCGGACAACTGGGGCTATGGCTACACCTTC. Full variable domain (rest looked up from reference TRBV2 and TRBJ1-2): EPEVTQTPSHQVTQMGQEVILRCVPISNHLYFYWYRQILGQKVEFLVSFYNNEISEKSEIFDDQFSVERPDGSNFTLKIRSTKLEDSAMYFCASSPDNWGYGYTFGSGTRLTVV.

This clonotype was recorded many times. This chain's CDR3 is CATSNRGLALHF. The CDR3 nucleotides are TGTGCCACCAGCAACAGGGGGCTGGCCCTCCACTTT. V usage is TRBV15 and J usage is TRBJ1-6; the match to TRBD1 covers 9 bases. The CDR3 sequence is 12 residues long. Germline V gene lookup returns CDR1 LNHNV and CDR2 YYDKDF (reference sequence). The V segment lost 4 bases and the J segment 14 bases; nucleotides outside the gene matches: 3.

V and J are TRBV5-4 and TRBJ1-1, with D perhaps TRBD1 (5 bases). Trimming shortened V by 0 bases and J by 2 bases, and 14 bases separated the two germline ends. Germline V lookup: CDR1 SGHNT, CDR2 YYREEE (reference sequence). This CDR3 has 16 residues. In nucleotides, the CDR3 is TGTGCCAGCAGCTTGGGGGCAGGGCGTATCAACACTGAAGCTTTCTTT. It yields the protein CASSLGAGRINTEAFF.

On this clonotype itself: A much more abundant neighbour one base away suggests this may be a read error. The J gene is TRBJ2-7, the V gene TRBV2; 12 nucleotides agree with TRBD2. The CDR3 loop spans 15 amino acids. Germline CDR1 and CDR2: SNHLY and FYNNEI. CDR3 DNA sequence: TGTGCCATCAGTGAGGGGACTAGCGGGCCCTACGAGCAGTACTTC. Its translation: CAISEGTSGPYEQYF. The full variable domain, completed using reference TRBV2 and TRBJ2-7, is EPEVTQTPSHQVTQMGQEVILRCVPISNHLYFYWYRQILGQKVEFLVSFYNNEISEKSEIFDDQFSVERPDGSNFTLKIRSTKLEDSAMYFCAISEGTSGPYEQYFGPGTRLTVT.

This clonotype showed up many times. The genes are TRBV20-1 and TRBJ1-2; D uncertain. This CDR3 has 13 residues. Germline assignment: CDR1 DFQATT and CDR2 SNEGSKA (reference sequence). V lost 3 bases and J lost 1, with 9 bases in between. CDR3 in amino acids: CSASGENNYGYTF. CDR3 DNA: TGCAGTGCTAGCGGGGAAAATAACTATGGCTACACCTTC.

V and J are TRBV5-4 and TRBJ1-1; TRBD1 aligns across 8 bases. The CDR3 extends over 14 amino acids. V was clipped by 4 bases and J by 6 bases; unmatched bases: 8. The germline V gene has CDR1 SGHNT and CDR2 YYREEE (reference sequence). CDR3 loop: CASSRGQGVAEAFF. The CDR3 nucleotides read TGTGCCAGCAGCCGTGGACAGGGTGTCGCTGAAGCTTTCTTT.

In its sample, this clonotype was seen many times. V is TRBV6-6 and J is TRBJ2-2; 7 bases are a match to TRBD1. V was pared by 2 bases and J by 4 bases, with 1 base of the junction left unmatched. Germline V gene sequence: CDR1 MNHNY, CDR2 SVGAGI (reference sequence). The CDR3 extends over 14 amino acids. The CDR3 reads CASSYRQGTGELFF. The CDR3 nucleotides read TGTGCCAGCAGTTACCGACAGGGCACCGGGGAGCTGTTTTTT.

The chain couples TRBV20-1 to TRBJ1-1; D is unresolved. The CDR3 is 13 residues long. The V gene lost 5 bases and the J gene lost 0 bases, with 10 bases spanning the gap. Germline CDR1 DFQATT, CDR2 SNEGSKA (reference sequence). For the CDR3, the DNA is TGCAGTGCTCTATATCAGATGAACACTGAAGCTTTCTTT. This encodes CSALYQMNTEAFF.

This clonotype was seen ten or more times. This chain connects TRBV25-1 to TRBJ1-2, with D possibly TRBD1 on 6 matching bases. The CDR3 has 14 amino acids. With 4 bases removed from V and 4 bases from J, the gap between germline ends came to 13 bases. Germline assignment: CDR1 MGHDK and CDR2 SYGVNS. This chain's CDR3 is CASSVPGQRYGYTF. The CDR3 DNA sequence: TGTGCCAGCAGTGTTCCCGGACAGCGCTATGGCTACACCTTC.

The rearrangement joins TRBV9 to TRBJ1-2, with unresolved D. The germline V and J ends were trimmed by 4 bases and 14 bases, with 30 bases remaining between them. The CDR3 consists of 16 residues. Germline V gene lookup returns CDR1 SGDLS and CDR2 YYNGEE. CDR3 residues: CASSSASLPGSAGKTF. In DNA, the CDR3 is TGTGCCAGCAGCTCAGCGAGCTTACCGGGCTCTGCGGGAAAGACCTTC.

This sequence joins TRBV2 and TRBJ1-5; perhaps TRBD1 as D (5 bases). Germline loops: CDR1 SNHLY, CDR2 FYNNEI. Between the trimmed V and J ends, which lost 3 bases and 9 bases, there was a span of 21 bases. This CDR3 has 16 amino acids. CDR3 sequence (DNA): TGTGCCAGCAGTGACGGTCCCACAGGCCGGGGCCGGCCCCAGCATTTT. Translating gives CASSDGPTGRGRPQHF.

There are a few counts of this clonotype. The rearrangement uses TRBV11-2 and TRBJ2-5, with 10 bases identical to TRBD2. This CDR3 is built from 20 residues. CDR1 is SGHAT and CDR2 is FQNNGV in the germline V gene. With V trimmed by 0 bases and J by 5 bases, 18 bases remained unmatched. The CDR3 loop is CASSLDGNSGGPSRRETQYF. The CDR3 DNA is TGTGCCAGCAGCTTAGATGGAAATAGCGGGGGGCCTTCTCGCCGGGAGACCCAGTACTTC. Drawing the rest from reference TRBV11-2 and TRBJ2-5, the complete variable domain is EAGVAQSPRYKIIEKRQSVAFWCNPISGHATLYWYQQILGQGPKLLIQFQNNGVVDDSQLPKDRFSAERLKGVDSTLKIQPAKLEDSAVYLCASSLDGNSGGPSRRETQYFGPGTRLLVL.

This clonotype was detected a few times. CDR3 sequence reads: CASSQATDGYTF. DNA for the CDR3: TGTGCCAGCAGCCAAGCAACGGATGGCTACACCTTC. J is TRBJ1-2 and V is TRBV3-1; D gene uncertain. The ends were cut back, 1 base at V and 6 bases at J, with 6 bases in the middle. The CDR3 sequence is 12 residues long. CDR1 is LGHDT, CDR2 YNNKEL, per germline (reference sequence).

This rearrangement joins TRBV29-1 to TRBJ2-2; D is unresolved. The CDR3 extends over 14 amino acids. Trimming cost V 3 bases and J 5 bases, with 13 bases left between them. Looked up from germline, CDR1 is SQVTM and CDR2 is ANQGSEA. The CDR3 sequence: CSVEWAANTGELFF. The CDR3 DNA reads TGCAGCGTTGAGTGGGCAGCAAATACCGGGGAGCTGTTTTTT.

This clonotype was observed a few times. The chain has TRBV2 and TRBJ2-5; the D call may be TRBD1 or TRBD2 (6 bases each). Trimming removed 5 bases from V and 4 bases from J, with 23 bases in between. This CDR3 spans 17 amino acids. Germline V gene data show CDR1 as SNHLY and CDR2 as FYNNEI. CDR3 in amino acids: CASSYGGGQGTGETQYF. CDR3 coding DNA: TGTGCCAGCAGTTACGGTGGGGGGCAAGGGACTGGAGAGACCCAGTACTTC.

This clonotype appeared many times. The chain recombines TRBV5-5 with TRBJ1-1; TRBD1 might be the D (5 bases). This CDR3 is 14 amino acids long. Trimming shortened V by 3 bases and J by 0 bases, and 9 bases separated the two germline ends. CDR1 SGHKS and CDR2 YYEKEE come from the germline V gene (reference sequence). Written as DNA, the CDR3 is TGTGCCAGCAGCTCGACAGACCTGAACACTGAAGCTTTCTTT. Translating it yields CASSSTDLNTEAFF. Drawing the rest from reference TRBV5-5 and TRBJ1-1, the complete variable domain is DAGVTQSPTHLIKTRGQQVTLRCSPISGHKSVSWYQQVLGQGPQFIFQYYEKEERGRGNFPDRFSARQFPNYSSELNVNALLLGDSALYLCASSSTDLNTEAFFGQGTRLTVV.

The V call is TRBV6-5, the J call TRBJ1-2; D remains ambiguous. This CDR3 spans 14 amino acids. Trimming stripped 5 bases from V and 2 bases from J, with 12 bases between. Germline V gene sequence: CDR1 MNHEY, CDR2 SVGAGI. The CDR3 sequence: CASSERALNYGYTF. CDR3 DNA sequence: TGTGCCAGCAGTGAGAGGGCACTGAACTATGGCTACACCTTC.

In its sample, this clonotype was seen many times. The CDR3 sequence: CASSLQGGSAYGYTF. The DNA of the CDR3 is TGCGCCAGCAGCTTACAGGGGGGAAGTGCCTATGGCTACACCTTC. The rearrangement links TRBV5-1 to TRBJ1-2, with 8 bases that match TRBD1. Unmatched junction bases numbered 7, after V lost 2 bases and J lost 4 bases. The CDR3 totals 15 residues. Germline V lookup: CDR1 SGHRS, CDR2 YFSETQ.

This rearrangement joins TRBV2 to TRBJ1-4, with 9 bases that match TRBD1. V shed 9 bases, J shed 8 bases, and the junction held 4 bases outside the gene matches. The V gene's germline CDR1 is SNHLY and CDR2 FYNNEI. The CDR3 has 12 amino acids. The CDR3 sequence: CASSTGGEKLFF. The CDR3 DNA sequence: TGTGCCAGTTCGACAGGGGGGGAAAAACTGTTTTTT.